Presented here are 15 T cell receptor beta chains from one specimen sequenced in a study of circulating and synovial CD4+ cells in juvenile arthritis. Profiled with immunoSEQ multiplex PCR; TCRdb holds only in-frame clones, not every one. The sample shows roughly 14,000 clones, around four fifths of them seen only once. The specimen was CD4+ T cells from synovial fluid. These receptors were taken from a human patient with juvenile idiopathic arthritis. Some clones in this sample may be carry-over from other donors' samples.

In DNA form, the CDR3 reads TGTGCCAGCAGTTGGGCAGGGGCAGGAAAACTGTTTTTT. This codes for CASSWAGAGKLFF. The chain couples TRBV6-6 to TRBJ1-4; TRBD1 might be the D (6 bases). Germline values: CDR1 MNHNY, CDR2 SVGAGI (reference sequence). CDR3 size: 13 residues. V was trimmed by 4 bases and J by 10 bases, leaving 13 bases between them.

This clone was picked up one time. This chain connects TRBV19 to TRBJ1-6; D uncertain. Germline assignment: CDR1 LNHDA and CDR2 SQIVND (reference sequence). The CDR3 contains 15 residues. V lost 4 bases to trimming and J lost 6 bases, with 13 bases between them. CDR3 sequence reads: CASSTGGEPNSPLHF. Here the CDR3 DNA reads TGTGCCAGTAGTACTGGTGGGGAGCCTAATTCACCCCTCCACTTT.

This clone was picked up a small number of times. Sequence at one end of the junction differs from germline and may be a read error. The CDR3 coding sequence is TGTGCCAGCAGTATAACTACTACCGGACATTTAGTCTTC. This encodes CASSITTTGHLVF. This rearrangement joins TRBV25-1 to TRBJ1-1, with D perhaps matching TRBD1 (5 bases). This CDR3 spans 13 amino acids. In germline, CDR1 is MGHDK, CDR2 SYGVNS.

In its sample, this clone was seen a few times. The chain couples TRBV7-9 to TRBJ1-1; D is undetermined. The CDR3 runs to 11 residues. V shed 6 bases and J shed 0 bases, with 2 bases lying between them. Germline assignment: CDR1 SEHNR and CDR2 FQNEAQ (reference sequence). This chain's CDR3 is CASSMNTEAFF. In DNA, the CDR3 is TGTGCCAGCAGTATGAACACTGAAGCTTTCTTT.

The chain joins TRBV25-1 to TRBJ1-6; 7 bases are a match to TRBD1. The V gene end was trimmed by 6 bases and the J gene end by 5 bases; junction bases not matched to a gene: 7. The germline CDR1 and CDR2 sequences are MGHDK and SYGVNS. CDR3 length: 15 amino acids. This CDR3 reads CASSQMTGNNSPLHF. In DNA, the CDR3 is TGTGCCAGCAGCCAGATGACAGGGAATAATTCACCCCTCCACTTT. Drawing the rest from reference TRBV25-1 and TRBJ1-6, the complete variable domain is EADIYQTPRYLVIGTGKKITLECSQTMGHDKMYWYQQDPGMELHLIHYSYGVNSTEKGDLSSESTVSRIRTEHFPLTLESARPSHTSQYLCASSQMTGNNSPLHFGNGTRLTVT.

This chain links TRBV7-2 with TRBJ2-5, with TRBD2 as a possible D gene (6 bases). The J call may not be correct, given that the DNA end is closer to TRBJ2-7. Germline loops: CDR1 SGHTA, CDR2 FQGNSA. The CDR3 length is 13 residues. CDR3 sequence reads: CASSFMEGGEQYF. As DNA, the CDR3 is TGTGCCAGCAGCTTCATGGAGGGTGGCGAGCAGTACTTC.

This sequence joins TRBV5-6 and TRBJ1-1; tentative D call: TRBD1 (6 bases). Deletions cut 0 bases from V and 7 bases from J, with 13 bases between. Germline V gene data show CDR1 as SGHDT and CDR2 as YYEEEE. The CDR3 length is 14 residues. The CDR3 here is CASSLVPRGHEAFF. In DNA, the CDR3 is TGTGCCAGCAGCTTGGTTCCCAGGGGACATGAAGCTTTCTTT.

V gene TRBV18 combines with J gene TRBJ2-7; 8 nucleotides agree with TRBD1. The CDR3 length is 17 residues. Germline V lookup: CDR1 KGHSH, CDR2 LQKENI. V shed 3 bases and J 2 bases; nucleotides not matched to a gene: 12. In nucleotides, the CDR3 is TGTGCCAGCTCACCCTACTTCGGACAGGGTAGTGCCTACGAGCAGTACTTC. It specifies CASSPYFGQGSAYEQYF.

CDR3 in amino acids: CAGSASSYEQYF. The DNA of the CDR3 is TGTGCCGGATCAGCGAGCTCCTACGAGCAGTACTTC. The V and J genes are TRBV6-6 and TRBJ2-7; D not certain. The V end was cut by 11 bases, the J end by 0 bases, with 11 bases between. The CDR3 has 12 residues. The V gene's germline CDR1 is MNHNY and CDR2 SVGAGI (reference sequence).

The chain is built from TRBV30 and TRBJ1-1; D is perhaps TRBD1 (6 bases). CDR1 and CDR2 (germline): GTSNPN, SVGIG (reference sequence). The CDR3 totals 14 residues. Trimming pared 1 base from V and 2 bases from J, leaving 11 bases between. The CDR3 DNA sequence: TGTGCCTGGAGTGAGGGACACTTAAACACTGAAGCTTTCTTT. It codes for CAWSEGHLNTEAFF. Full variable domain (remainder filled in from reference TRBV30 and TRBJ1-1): SQTIHQWPATLVQPVGSPLSLECTVEGTSNPNLYWYRQAAGRGLQLLFYSVGIGQISSEVPQNLSASRPQDRQFILSSKKLLLSDSGFYLCAWSEGHLNTEAFFGQGTRLTVV.

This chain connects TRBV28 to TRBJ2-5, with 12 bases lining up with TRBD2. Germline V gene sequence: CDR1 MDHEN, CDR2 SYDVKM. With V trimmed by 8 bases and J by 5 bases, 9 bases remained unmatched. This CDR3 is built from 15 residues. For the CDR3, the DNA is TGTGCCAGCGGCATACTAGCGGGGGGTTTGGAGACCCAGTACTTC. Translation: CASGILAGGLETQYF.

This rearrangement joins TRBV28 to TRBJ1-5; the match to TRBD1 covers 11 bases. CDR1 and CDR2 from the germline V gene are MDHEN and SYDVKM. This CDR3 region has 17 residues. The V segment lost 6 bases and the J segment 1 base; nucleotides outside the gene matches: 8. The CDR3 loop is CASRGDRGVISNQPQHF. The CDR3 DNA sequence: TGTGCCAGCAGAGGGGACAGGGGGGTCATAAGCAATCAGCCCCAGCATTTT.

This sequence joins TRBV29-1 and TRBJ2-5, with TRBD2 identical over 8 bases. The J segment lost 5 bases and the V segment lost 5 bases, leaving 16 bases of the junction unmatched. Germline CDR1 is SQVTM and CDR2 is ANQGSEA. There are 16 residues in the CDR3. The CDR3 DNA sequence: TGCAGCGTTCAGGTCCGGGCCGGGGGGGCAGGTGAGACCCAGTACTTC. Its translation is CSVQVRAGGAGETQYF.

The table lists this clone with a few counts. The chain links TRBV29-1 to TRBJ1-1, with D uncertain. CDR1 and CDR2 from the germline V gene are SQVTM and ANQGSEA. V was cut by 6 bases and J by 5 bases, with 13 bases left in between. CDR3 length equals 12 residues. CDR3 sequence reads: CSVIPTGTEAFF. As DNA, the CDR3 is TGCAGCGTGATCCCTACCGGGACTGAAGCTTTCTTT.

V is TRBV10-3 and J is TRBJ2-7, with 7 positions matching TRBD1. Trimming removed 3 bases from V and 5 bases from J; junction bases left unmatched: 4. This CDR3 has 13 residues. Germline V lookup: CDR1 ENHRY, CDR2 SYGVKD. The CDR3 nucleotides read TGTGCCATCAGTGAAGCAGGGGGAGACGAGCAGTACTTC. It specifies CAISEAGGDEQYF.